The 18 T cell receptor beta chains presented below share a single source sample, sequenced in a study of neurological immune-mediated disorders. Each CDR3 protein gets one entry after TCRdb re-called the 5' RACE reads with MiXCR. The sample has 39,000 or so distinct CDR3 sequences, roughly 4.8% seen once. Sequencing was done on a sample of CD4+ T cells from blood. The receptors originated from a man between 18 and 29 years old in good health.

This clonotype was recorded at least ten times. The rearrangement joins TRBV6-5 to TRBJ2-3; D unresolved. V lost 0 bases to trimming and J lost 7 bases, with 14 bases between them. The CDR3 runs 15 residues. Germline V CDR1 and CDR2: MNHEY, SVGAGI. The CDR3 region has the DNA TGTGCCAGCAGTTACTCGGTGCTCGCCCTACATACGCAGTATTTT. As protein: CASSYSVLALHTQYF.

This clonotype came up many times. The genes are TRBV24-1 and TRBJ2-3; the D is unclear. The CDR3 runs 12 residues. Germline CDR1 reads KGHDR; CDR2 reads SFDVKD. CDR3 protein: CATSPYGDTQYF. The CDR3 bases are TGTGCAACGTCACCATACGGAGATACGCAGTATTTT.

Ten or more counts support this clonotype. The chain links TRBV5-1 to TRBJ1-1; unclear D gene. Trimming shortened V by 3 bases and J by 3 bases, and 15 bases separated the two germline ends. The CDR3 is 15 amino acids. CDR1 is SGHRS and CDR2 is YFSETQ in the germline V gene. The DNA for the CDR3 is TGCGCCAGCAGCTCCTTGAGCCCCCCGGACACTGAAGCTTTCTTT. Translated: CASSSLSPPDTEAFF.

This clonotype is medium-sized in the sample. J is TRBJ2-7 and V is TRBV20-1; tentatively, D is TRBD1 (6 bases). The V and J ends lost 6 bases and 3 bases respectively, with 15 bases between them. The CDR3 sequence is 13 residues long. Germline lookup yields CDR1 DFQATT and CDR2 SNEGSKA (reference sequence). CDR3 loop: CSAQTGFDYEQYF. The CDR3 region has the DNA TGCAGTGCCCAGACAGGTTTCGACTACGAGCAGTACTTC.

This clonotype was detected ten times or more. The chain's CDR3 is CASSSPGQPQETQYF. The CDR3 DNA reads as TGTGCCAGCAGCTCGCCGGGACAGCCCCAAGAGACCCAGTACTTC. The chain is built from TRBV11-2 and TRBJ2-5, with 7 nucleotides matching TRBD1. This CDR3 has 15 amino acids. The ends lost 4 bases at V and 1 base at J; junction bases unmatched: 6. Germline V gene data show CDR1 as SGHAT and CDR2 as FQNNGV.

This clonotype was observed at least ten times. This chain connects TRBV5-1 to TRBJ2-2, with a possible D match to TRBD2 (6 bases). CDR3 length equals 16 residues. CDR1 and CDR2 (germline): SGHRS, YFSETQ. Trimming left V 4 bases short and J 4 bases short, with 17 bases between. CDR3 sequence (DNA): TGCGCCAGCAGCCCAGGTGGAGGGTCGGCCACCGGGGAGCTGTTTTTT. Protein sequence: CASSPGGGSATGELFF.

This clonotype was counted ten times or more. The gene calls are TRBV5-1 and TRBJ1-1, with TRBD1 as a possible D gene (6 bases). CDR1 SGHRS and CDR2 YFSETQ come from the germline V gene. Trimming removed 0 bases from V and 1 base from J, with 7 bases in between. This CDR3 contains 14 residues. CDR3 nucleotides: TGCGCCAGCAGCTTGGGGACAGCGAACACTGAAGCTTTCTTT. Protein sequence: CASSLGTANTEAFF.

This clonotype was seen ten or more times. This chain joins TRBV7-2 and TRBJ2-7; possible D gene TRBD2, 5 bases. In germline, CDR1 is SGHTA, CDR2 FQGNSA. Trimming took off 5 bases at V and 6 bases at J, with 11 bases between the two ends. The CDR3 covers 12 residues. CDR3 DNA sequence: TGTGCCAGCAGCCCGGTCGGGGTCGAGCAGTACTTC. Its translation: CASSPVGVEQYF.

As regards this clonotype: At one end, the junction sequence differs from germline, possibly due to a read error. The J gene is TRBJ1-1, the V gene TRBV7-2, with D unclear. There are 14 residues in the CDR3. Germline V lookup: CDR1 SGHTA, CDR2 FQGNSA. The CDR3 DNA is TGTGGCAGCCTTAGAGCCCATCTGAACACTGAAGCTTTCTTT. This translates into CGSLRAHLNTEAFF.

This clonotype occurred many times. The chain employs TRBV11-2 and TRBJ2-7, with D perhaps TRBD2 (6 bases). The CDR3 length is 12 residues. The V gene lost 1 base and the J gene lost 9 bases, with 10 bases spanning the gap. From germline, CDR1 is SGHAT and CDR2 FQNNGV. CDR3 in DNA: TGTGCCAGCAGCTTAGCGGAGGGCGGGCAGTACTTC. It translates to CASSLAEGGQYF.

This clonotype was detected a few times. This chain links TRBV6-2 or TRBV6-3 with TRBJ1-2; D is ambiguous. Germline lookup yields CDR1 MNHEY and CDR2 SVGEGT. Deletions cut 6 bases from V and 4 bases from J, with 12 bases between. The CDR3 is 13 amino acids. Here the CDR3 reads CASSKDSRYGYTF. The CDR3 coding sequence is TGTGCCAGCAGCAAGGACTCTCGCTATGGCTACACCTTC.

This clonotype occurred many times. The chain employs TRBV11-1 and TRBJ2-1; 7 nucleotides match TRBD1. Germline assignment: CDR1 SGHAT and CDR2 FQDESV (reference sequence). The CDR3 sequence is 12 residues long. The J segment lost 10 bases and the V segment lost 6 bases, leaving 6 bases of the junction unmatched. For the CDR3, the DNA is TGTGCCAGCAGTTTAACAGGGGACGAGCAGTTCTTC. Residues: CASSLTGDEQFF.

At least ten counts were recorded for this clonotype. The chain couples TRBV5-1 to TRBJ1-3; D perhaps matches TRBD1 (5 bases). Germline lookup yields CDR1 SGHRS and CDR2 YFSETQ. The CDR3 has 15 residues. Deletions cut 2 bases from V and 4 bases from J, with 13 bases between. CDR3 amino acids: CASSFGDQGGNTIYF. CDR3 DNA: TGCGCCAGCAGCTTTGGGGACCAGGGAGGAAACACCATATATTTT.

This clonotype has ten or more counts. The chain is built from TRBV12-3 or TRBV12-4 and TRBJ2-5, with no clear D. This CDR3 has 14 residues. With 5 bases removed from V and 5 bases from J, the gap between germline ends came to 15 bases. The CDR3 here is CASSPPVGRETQYF. The CDR3 nucleotides read TGTGCCAGCAGTCCACCAGTCGGGCGTGAGACCCAGTACTTC.

This clonotype was counted ten times or more. This chain links TRBV6-4 with TRBJ2-1; D unclear. The CDR3 spans 15 residues. Trimming left V 0 bases short and J 9 bases short, with 15 bases between. CDR1 is MRHNA, CDR2 SNTAGT, per germline. The CDR3 bases are TGTGCCAGCAGTGACTCAGGATCGGCAGTCGGTGAGCAGTTCTTC. It is translated as CASSDSGSAVGEQFF.

The V call is TRBV7-8, the J call TRBJ1-1; 10 bases fit TRBD1. V shed 5 bases and J 7 bases; nucleotides not matched to a gene: 4. The germline CDR1 and CDR2 sequences are SGHVS and FQNEAQ. This CDR3 region has 13 residues. The DNA for the CDR3 is TGTGCCAGCAGCCTAGGGACAGGGGTTGAAGCTTTCTTT. Translating it yields CASSLGTGVEAFF.

This clonotype has at least ten counts. Sequence at one end of the junction differs from germline and may be a read error. The genes are TRBV7-7 and TRBJ2-5, with D tentatively TRBD2 (5 bases). This CDR3 contains 14 residues. Per the germline V gene, CDR1 is SSHAT and CDR2 is FNYEAQ (reference sequence). The CDR3 DNA is TGTGCTAGCAGCCCCTTCCCGGGGCAAGAGACCCAGTACTTC. This codes for CASSPFPGQETQYF.

Ten or more counts support this clonotype. This chain joins TRBV20-1 and TRBJ2-7; 7 bases agree with TRBD1. CDR3 length equals 15 residues. The V gene end was trimmed by 2 bases and the J gene end by 4 bases; junction bases not matched to a gene: 11. CDR1 is DFQATT and CDR2 is SNEGSKA in the germline V gene (reference sequence). This CDR3 is CSARHLDRAEYEQYF. CDR3 DNA sequence: TGCAGTGCTAGACACTTAGACAGGGCAGAATACGAGCAGTACTTC.